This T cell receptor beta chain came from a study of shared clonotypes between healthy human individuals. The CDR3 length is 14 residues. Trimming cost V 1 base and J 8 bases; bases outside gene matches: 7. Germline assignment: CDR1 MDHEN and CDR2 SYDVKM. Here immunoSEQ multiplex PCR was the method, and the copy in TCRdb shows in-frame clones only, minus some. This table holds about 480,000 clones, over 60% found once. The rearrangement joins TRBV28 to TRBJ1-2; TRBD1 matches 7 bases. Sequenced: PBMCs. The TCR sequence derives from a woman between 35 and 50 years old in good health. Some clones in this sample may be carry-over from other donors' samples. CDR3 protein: CASSLSGGVLGYTF. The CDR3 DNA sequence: TGTGCCAGCAGTTTATCAGGGGGGGTTTTAGGCTACACCTTC.